The 10 T cell receptor beta chains presented below share a single source sample, sequenced in a study of blood T cell repertoires in COVID-19. TCRdb's copy holds only in-frame clones and misses some; the assay was immunoSEQ multiplex PCR. The data show around 110,000 clones, 70% to 85% seen once. Input material: peripheral blood. All receptors derive from a man aged 70 or older with active or convalescent COVID-19.

The chain recombines TRBV18 with TRBJ2-3, with D unclear. CDR1 is KGHSH, CDR2 LQKENI, per germline. This CDR3 contains 13 residues. Deletions cut 0 bases from V and 1 base from J, with 2 bases between. The CDR3 region is CASSPPGTDTQYF. The CDR3 DNA follows: TGTGCCAGCTCACCACCCGGCACAGATACGCAGTATTTT.

V gene TRBV11-2 combines with J gene TRBJ2-7; TRBD2 is a possible D gene (5 bases). CDR1 and CDR2 from the germline V gene are SGHAT and FQNNGV. Trimming removed 2 bases from V and 5 bases from J, with 19 bases in between. This CDR3 spans 16 amino acids. The CDR3 DNA is TGTGCCAGCAGCTTACCCGGGAAGCTCCAGTCCCACGAGCAGTACTTC. Encoded protein: CASSLPGKLQSHEQYF.

The chain couples TRBV19 to TRBJ2-3; a weak D match, TRBD1 (6 bases). V lost 6 bases and J lost 4, with 11 bases in between. CDR1 LNHDA and CDR2 SQIVND come from the germline V gene (reference sequence). This CDR3 is built from 13 residues. The CDR3 coding sequence is TGTGCCAGTAGCCGTACAGGGTCAGATACGCAGTATTTT. It yields the protein CASSRTGSDTQYF.

The chain recombines TRBV24-1 with TRBJ2-1, with D possibly being TRBD2 (5 bases). V was clipped by 2 bases and J by 6 bases, with 16 bases between them. The CDR3 covers 16 residues. The germline V gene has CDR1 KGHDR and CDR2 SFDVKD. The CDR3 spells CATSDSHGGLGNEQFF. DNA for the CDR3: TGTGCCACCAGTGATTCCCATGGAGGACTGGGCAATGAGCAGTTCTTC.

CDR3 DNA: TGCGCCAGCGGTGACCTGAGGGAGACCCAGTACTTC. The encoded protein is CASGDLRETQYF. This chain links TRBV5-1 with TRBJ2-5, with D hard to call. The CDR3 has 12 amino acids. Per the germline V gene, CDR1 is SGHRS and CDR2 is YFSETQ. V lost 7 bases and J lost 5, with 12 bases in between.

The chain employs TRBV7-8 and TRBJ2-7; D call uncertain. This CDR3 spans 14 amino acids. Germline assignment: CDR1 SGHVS and CDR2 FQNEAQ. Trimming stripped 3 bases from V and 2 bases from J, with 11 bases between. In nucleotides, the CDR3 is TGTGCCAGCAGCTTTAGCTTCGCGACCTACGAGCAGTACTTC. Its translation is CASSFSFATYEQYF. Supplemented by reference TRBV7-8 and TRBJ2-7, the full variable domain reads GAGVSQSPRYKVAKRGQDVALRCDPISGHVSLFWYQQALGQGPEFLTYFQNEAQLDKSGLPSDRFFAERPEGSVSTLKIQRTQQEDSAVYLCASSFSFATYEQYFGPGTRLTVT.

The J gene is TRBJ1-6, the V gene TRBV9, with a tentative D call TRBD1 (5 bases). Germline V gene sequence: CDR1 SGDLS, CDR2 YYNGEE. The V gene lost 4 bases and the J gene lost 4 bases, with 12 bases spanning the gap. This CDR3 comprises 15 residues. The CDR3 nucleotides are TGTGCCAGCAGCCGCTCCGGGGGATATAATTCACCCCTCCACTTT. Amino acids: CASSRSGGYNSPLHF.

The J gene is TRBJ2-3, the V gene TRBV19, with TRBD1 identical over 9 bases. Germline CDR1 LNHDA, CDR2 SQIVND (reference sequence). Germline trimming cut 5 bases from V and 5 bases from J; bases unmatched to any gene: 8. The CDR3 has 15 residues. The CDR3 loop reads CASSSRDRAGDTQYF. In DNA form, the CDR3 reads TGTGCCAGTAGTTCCCGGGACAGGGCTGGAGATACGCAGTATTTT.

The chain couples TRBV4-1 to TRBJ1-5; D may be TRBD1 (6 bases). This CDR3 has 17 amino acids. The V and J ends lost 5 bases and 0 bases respectively, with 17 bases between them. Germline CDR1 reads MGHRA; CDR2 reads YSYEKL. The CDR3 is CASSYRDKEYSNQPQHF. As DNA, the CDR3 is TGCGCCAGCAGCTACCGGGACAAGGAATATAGCAATCAGCCCCAGCATTTT.

This chain links TRBV21-1 with TRBJ2-5; the table calls TRBD2, which could not be checked here. TRBV21-1 is annotated as a pseudogene. The CDR3 totals 19 residues. The CDR3 is CASSNFLLAGGRVGETQYF. DNA for the CDR3: TGTGCCAGCAGCAACTTCTTACTAGCGGGAGGAAGGGTTGGGGAGACCCAGTACTTC.